The clone carrying this T cell receptor (beta chain) was observed a handful of times. The antigen is unknown. The record originates from a study of T cell repertoires in cytomegalovirus infection. Whole-study results and caveats: Pooled public TCR beta family frequency picked out CMV carriers with the relevant HLA.

TCRdb re-called the reads with MiXCR, one entry per CDR3 protein. This table has around 260,000 distinct CDR3 sequences, roughly a quarter appearing once. Deletions cut 3 bases from V and 5 bases from J, with 16 bases between. The CDR3 has 15 residues. The V gene's germline CDR1 is MDHEN and CDR2 SYDVKM. This TCR was sampled from a human donor in good health (CMV status not recorded). Some clones in this sample may be carry-over from other donors' samples. Sequencing was done on a sample of PBMCs. The chain is built from TRBV28 and TRBJ2-5; D might be TRBD1 (6 bases). CDR3 nucleotide sequence: TGTGCCAGCAGTTTGCCCCAGGGGCACGGGGAGACCCAGTACTTC. Amino acids: CASSLPQGHGETQYF.